This T cell receptor (beta chain) was documented in a study of T cell clonality in common variable immunodeficiency. The CDR3 covers 12 residues. Germline CDR1 SGHTA, CDR2 FQGNSA. After removal of 5 bases from V and 8 bases from J, the junction contained 2 bases not matched to a gene. Findings of the study overall: CVID subjects showed higher TCRbeta clonality than healthy controls. Authors noted CVID clonality's cause needs subpopulation repertoire sequencing.

Sequencing input was equivalent genomic DNA from CVID and controls. This table comes from immunoSEQ multiplex PCR, and its TCRdb copy is limited to in-frame clones, with some not included. This set yields about 74,000 clones and no singletons; the top ten hold over 0.7%. This clone was counted many times. Antigen specificity is unknown. The CDR3 goes on 3 residues after the read ends, and that part is filled in from the germline J gene. The rearrangement links TRBV7-2 to TRBJ2-2; TRBD2 aligns across 7 bases. The TCR comes from a person aged 18-70 years in good health. The source material was peripheral blood mononuclear cells. CDR3 bases read: TGTGCCAGCAGCCCGGGGGGAGGGGAG. Encoded protein: CASSPGGGE. The entire CDR3 reads CASSPGGGELFF.